This T cell receptor (beta chain) was found in a study of graft-versus-host responses after intestinal transplantation. Measured with immunoSEQ multiplex PCR; TCRdb has only the in-frame clones, and not every one. The data contain under 75,000 clones, around 90% of them seen just once; the ten biggest clones take up less than 5%. This clone was recorded only once. Its antigen is unknown. Overall study findings and caveats: Circulating GvH clones peaking coincided with falling HvG clones soon after transplant.

This receptor was identified in a human donor who was the organ donor for an intestinal transplant. Sequenced material: unstimulated CD8+ T cells sorted from spleen or lymph node cells, taken before transplant.

The CDR3 loop is CASGGGATEAFF. In DNA, the CDR3 is TGTGCCAGCGGCGGGGGGGCAACTGAAGCTTTCTTT. The V gene is TRBV7-9, the J gene TRBJ1-1, with a tentative D call TRBD1 (6 bases). The length of the CDR3 is 12 residues. Trimming pared 8 bases from V and 5 bases from J, leaving 12 bases between. Germline V gives CDR1 SEHNR, CDR2 FQNEAQ (reference sequence). Supplemented by reference TRBV7-9 and TRBJ1-1, the full variable domain reads DTGVSQNPRHKITKRGQNVTFRCDPISEHNRLYWYRQTLGQGPEFLTYFQNEAQLEKSRLLSDRFSAERPKGSFSTLEIQRTEQGDSAMYLCASGGGATEAFFGQGTRLTVV.